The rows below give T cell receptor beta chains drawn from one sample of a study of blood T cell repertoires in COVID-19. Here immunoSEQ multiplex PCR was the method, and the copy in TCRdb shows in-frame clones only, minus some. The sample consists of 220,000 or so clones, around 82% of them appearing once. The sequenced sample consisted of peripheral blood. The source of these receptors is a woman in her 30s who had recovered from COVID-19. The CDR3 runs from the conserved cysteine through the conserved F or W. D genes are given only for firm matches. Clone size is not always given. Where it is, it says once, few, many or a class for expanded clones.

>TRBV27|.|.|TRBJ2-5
CASSRGYQETQYF
TGTGCCAGCAGTAGGGGGTACCAAGAGACCCAGTACTTC
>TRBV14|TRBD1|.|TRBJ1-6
CASSPTGQGYSPLHF
TGTGCCAGCAGCCCTACGGGACAGGGGTATTCACCCCTCCACTTT
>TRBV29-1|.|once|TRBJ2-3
CSVGILGGDTQYF
TGCAGCGTTGGGATCCTGGGGGGAGATACGCAGTATTTT
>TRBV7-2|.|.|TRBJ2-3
CASSLRDFSTDTQYF
TGTGCCAGCAGCTTAAGGGACTTTAGCACAGATACGCAGTATTTT
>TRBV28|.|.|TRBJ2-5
CASSFPPDRFQETQYF
TGTGCCAGCAGTTTCCCACCCGACAGGTTCCAAGAGACCCAGTACTTC
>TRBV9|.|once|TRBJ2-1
CASSVGGGDSYNEQFF
TGTGCCAGCAGCGTAGGAGGGGGGGACTCCTACAATGAGCAGTTCTTC
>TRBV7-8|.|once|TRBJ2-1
CASSSWRRSGHNEQFF
TGTGCCAGCAGCTCGTGGCGGAGGAGTGGACACAATGAGCAGTTCTTC
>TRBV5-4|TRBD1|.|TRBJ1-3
CASSPGTGGARGNTIYF
TGTGCCAGCAGCCCCGGGACAGGGGGCGCAAGGGGAAACACCATATATTTT
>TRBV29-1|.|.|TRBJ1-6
CSAEESSYNSPLHF
TGCAGCGCGGAGGAGAGCTCCTATAATTCACCCCTCCACTTT
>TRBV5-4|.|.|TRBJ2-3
CASSLQITDTQYF
TGTGCCAGCAGCCTGCAGATCACAGATACGCAGTATTTT
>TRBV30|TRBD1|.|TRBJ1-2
CAWSVRQGYGYTF
TGTGCCTGGAGTGTCCGACAGGGGTATGGCTACACCTTC
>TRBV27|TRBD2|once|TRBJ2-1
CASGRESYNEQFF
TGTGCCAGCGGGCGGGAGAGTTACAATGAGCAGTTCTTC
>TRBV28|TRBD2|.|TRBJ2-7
CASSYAWASGNSYEQYF
TGTGCCAGCAGTTATGCCTGGGCTAGCGGGAACTCCTACGAGCAGTACTTC
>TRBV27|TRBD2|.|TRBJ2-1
CASSLTVVAGGPVNEQFF
TGTGCCAGCAGTTTAACTGTGGTAGCGGGAGGGCCTGTAAATGAGCAGTTCTTC
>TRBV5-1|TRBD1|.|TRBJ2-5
CASSLTGGIRRETQYF
TGCGCCAGCAGCTTGACAGGGGGAATTCGTCGAGAGACCCAGTACTTC
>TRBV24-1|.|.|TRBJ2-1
CATSDAAGSYNEQFF
TGTGCCACCAGTGACGCCGCGGGGTCCTACAATGAGCAGTTCTTC
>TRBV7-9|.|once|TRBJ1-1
CASSLQYTEAFF
TGTGCCAGCAGCCTCCAGTATACTGAAGCTTTCTTT
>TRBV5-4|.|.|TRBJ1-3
CASSLAGITGNTIYF
TGTGCCAGCAGCTTGGCAGGGATCACTGGAAACACCATATATTTT
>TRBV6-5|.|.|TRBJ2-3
CASSYQRTASTDTQYF
TGTGCCAGCAGTTACCAGCGGACAGCTAGCACAGATACGCAGTATTTT
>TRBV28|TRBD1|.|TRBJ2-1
CASSTIQGPSYNEQFF
TGTGCCAGCAGTACCATACAGGGGCCCTCCTACAATGAGCAGTTCTTC
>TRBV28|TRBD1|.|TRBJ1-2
CASRKDRVDGYTF
TGTGCCAGCAGAAAGGACAGGGTCGATGGCTACACCTTC
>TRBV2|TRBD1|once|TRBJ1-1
CAIGTGGSVNTEAFF
TGTGCCATAGGGACAGGGGGCTCCGTGAACACTGAAGCTTTCTTT
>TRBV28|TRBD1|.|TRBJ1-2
CASSFGQGSNYGYTF
TGTGCCAGCAGTTTCGGACAGGGTTCTAACTATGGCTACACCTTC
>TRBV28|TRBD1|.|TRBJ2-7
CASSTPPDREPPYEQYF
TGTGCCAGCAGTACCCCCCCGGACAGGGAGCCCCCCTACGAGCAGTACTTC
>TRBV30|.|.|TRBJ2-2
CAWSQKDSFTGELFF
TGTGCCTGGAGTCAGAAGGACAGCTTCACCGGGGAGCTGTTTTTT
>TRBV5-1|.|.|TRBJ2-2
CASSLVPGQNTGELFF
TGCGCCAGCAGCTTGGTACCAGGGCAGAACACCGGGGAGCTGTTTTTT
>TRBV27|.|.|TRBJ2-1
CASSFGNEQFF
TGTGCCAGCAGTTTCGGTAATGAGCAGTTCTTC
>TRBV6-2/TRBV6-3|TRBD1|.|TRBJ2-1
CASSYSKSGQGIDEQFF
TGTGCCAGCAGTTACTCGAAGTCTGGACAGGGTATCGATGAGCAGTTCTTC
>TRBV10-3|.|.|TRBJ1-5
CAIRPEKRQPQHF
TGTGCCATCAGGCCAGAGAAGCGGCAGCCCCAGCATTTT
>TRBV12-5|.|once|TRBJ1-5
CASVSGVEGNQPQHF
TGTGCTAGTGTCTCAGGGGTGGAGGGCAATCAGCCCCAGCATTTT